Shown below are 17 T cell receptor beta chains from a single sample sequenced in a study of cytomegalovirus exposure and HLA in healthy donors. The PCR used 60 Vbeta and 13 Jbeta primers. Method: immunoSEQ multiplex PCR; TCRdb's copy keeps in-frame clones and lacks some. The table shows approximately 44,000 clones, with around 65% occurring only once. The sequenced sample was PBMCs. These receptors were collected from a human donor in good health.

The CDR3 protein is CASSSGSTWTGELFF. In nucleotides, the CDR3 is TGCGCCAGCAGTTCCGGGAGTACTTGGACCGGGGAGCTGTTTTTT. This chain connects TRBV10-1 to TRBJ2-2; D might be TRBD2 (6 bases). This CDR3 spans 15 amino acids. Per germline, CDR1 WNHNN and CDR2 SYGVQD (reference sequence). Trimming removed 5 bases from V and 5 bases from J, with 15 bases in between.

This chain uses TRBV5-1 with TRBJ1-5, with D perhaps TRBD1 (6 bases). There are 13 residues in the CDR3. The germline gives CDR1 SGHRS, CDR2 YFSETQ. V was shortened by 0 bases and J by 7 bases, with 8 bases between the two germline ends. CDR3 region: CASSLGGQQPQHF. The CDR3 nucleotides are TGCGCCAGCAGCTTGGGGGGGCAACAGCCCCAGCATTTT.

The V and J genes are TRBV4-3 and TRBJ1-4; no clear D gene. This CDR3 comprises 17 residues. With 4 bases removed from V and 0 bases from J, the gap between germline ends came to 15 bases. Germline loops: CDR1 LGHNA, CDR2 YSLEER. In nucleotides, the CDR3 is TGCGCCAGCAGCCTCCACGTGGCACAAGCAACTAATGAAAAACTGTTTTTT. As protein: CASSLHVAQATNEKLFF.

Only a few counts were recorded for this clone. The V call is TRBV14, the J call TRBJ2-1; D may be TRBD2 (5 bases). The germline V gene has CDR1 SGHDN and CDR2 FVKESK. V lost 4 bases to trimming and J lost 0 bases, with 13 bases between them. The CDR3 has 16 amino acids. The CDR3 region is CASSLEGAGSYNEQFF. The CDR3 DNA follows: TGTGCCAGCAGCCTCGAGGGTGCGGGCTCCTACAATGAGCAGTTCTTC.

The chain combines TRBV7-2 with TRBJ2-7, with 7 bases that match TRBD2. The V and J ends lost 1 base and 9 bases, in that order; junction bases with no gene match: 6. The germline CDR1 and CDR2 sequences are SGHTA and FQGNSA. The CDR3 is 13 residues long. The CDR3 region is CASSLERGGWQYF. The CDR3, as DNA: TGTGCCAGCAGCTTAGAGCGGGGAGGGTGGCAGTACTTC.

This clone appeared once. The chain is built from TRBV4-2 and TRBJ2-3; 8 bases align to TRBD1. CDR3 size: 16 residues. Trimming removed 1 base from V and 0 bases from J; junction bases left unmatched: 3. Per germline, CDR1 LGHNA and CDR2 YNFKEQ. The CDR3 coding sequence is TGTGCCAGCAGCCAAGCCCGGGACAGGAGCACAGATACGCAGTATTTT. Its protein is CASSQARDRSTDTQYF.

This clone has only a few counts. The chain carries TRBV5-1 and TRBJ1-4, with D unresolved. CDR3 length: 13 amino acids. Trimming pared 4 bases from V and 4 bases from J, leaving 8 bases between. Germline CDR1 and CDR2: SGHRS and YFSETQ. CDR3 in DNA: TGCGCCAGCAGCGGGCAGCTTAATGAAAAACTGTTTTTT. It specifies CASSGQLNEKLFF.

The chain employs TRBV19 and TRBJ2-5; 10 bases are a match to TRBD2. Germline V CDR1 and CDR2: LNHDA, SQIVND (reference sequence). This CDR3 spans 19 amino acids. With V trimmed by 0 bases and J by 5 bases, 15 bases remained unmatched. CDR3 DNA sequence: TGTGCCAGTAGTATAGATCGATTTTCTAGCGGGAGATACCGGGAGACCCAGTACTTC. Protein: CASSIDRFSSGRYRETQYF.

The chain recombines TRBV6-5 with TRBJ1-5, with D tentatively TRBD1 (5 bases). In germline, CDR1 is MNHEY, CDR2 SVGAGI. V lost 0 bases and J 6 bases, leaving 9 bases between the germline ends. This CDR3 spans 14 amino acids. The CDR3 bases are TGTGCCAGCAGTTACTCAGGGGTCGGTCAGCCCCAGCATTTT. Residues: CASSYSGVGQPQHF.

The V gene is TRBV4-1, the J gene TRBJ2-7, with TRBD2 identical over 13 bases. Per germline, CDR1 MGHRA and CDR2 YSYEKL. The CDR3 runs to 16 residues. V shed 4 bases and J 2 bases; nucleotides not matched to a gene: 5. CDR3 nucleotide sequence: TGCGCCAGCAGCCTGGGACTAGCGGGGCTAACCTACGAGCAGTACTTC. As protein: CASSLGLAGLTYEQYF.

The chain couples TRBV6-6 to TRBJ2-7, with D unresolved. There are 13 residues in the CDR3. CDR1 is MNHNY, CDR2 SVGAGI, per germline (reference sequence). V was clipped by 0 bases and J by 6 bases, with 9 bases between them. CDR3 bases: TGTGCCAGCAGTTACTCGATTTATAGCGAGCAGTACTTC. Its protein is CASSYSIYSEQYF.

The CDR3 DNA is TGTGCCAGCTCACCGACAGGGGCTGGTGAAAAACTGTTTTTT. Its protein product is CASSPTGAGEKLFF. The chain is built from TRBV18 and TRBJ1-4; 8 bases agree with TRBD1. The germline gives CDR1 KGHSH, CDR2 LQKENI. The CDR3 is 14 amino acids. Trimming cost V 3 bases and J 7 bases; bases outside gene matches: 4.

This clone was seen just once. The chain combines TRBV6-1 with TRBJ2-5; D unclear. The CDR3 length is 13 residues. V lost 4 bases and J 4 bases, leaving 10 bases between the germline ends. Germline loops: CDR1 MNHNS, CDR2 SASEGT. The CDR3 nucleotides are TGTGCCAGCAGTGCACCCGGTGGAGAGACCCAGTACTTC. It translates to CASSAPGGETQYF.

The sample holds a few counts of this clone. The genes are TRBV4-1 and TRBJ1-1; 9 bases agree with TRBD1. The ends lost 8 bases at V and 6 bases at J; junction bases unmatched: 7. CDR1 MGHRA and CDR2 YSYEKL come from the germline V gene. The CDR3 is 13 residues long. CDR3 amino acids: CASGGQGVPEAFF. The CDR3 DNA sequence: TGCGCCAGCGGGGGACAGGGAGTCCCTGAAGCTTTCTTT.

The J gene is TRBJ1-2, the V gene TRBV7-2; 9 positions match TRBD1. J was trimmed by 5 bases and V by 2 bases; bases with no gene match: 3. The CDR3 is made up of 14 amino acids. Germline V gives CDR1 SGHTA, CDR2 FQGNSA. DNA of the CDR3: TGTGCCAGCAGCTTAAACAGGGGGCTATATGGCTACACCTTC. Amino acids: CASSLNRGLYGYTF.

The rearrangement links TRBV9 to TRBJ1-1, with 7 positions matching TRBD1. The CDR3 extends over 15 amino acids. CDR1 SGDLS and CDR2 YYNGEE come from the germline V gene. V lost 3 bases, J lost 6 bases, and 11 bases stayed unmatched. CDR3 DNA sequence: TGTGCCAGCAGCGCCGTGGGCCGACAGGGCCCTGAAGCTTTCTTT. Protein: CASSAVGRQGPEAFF.

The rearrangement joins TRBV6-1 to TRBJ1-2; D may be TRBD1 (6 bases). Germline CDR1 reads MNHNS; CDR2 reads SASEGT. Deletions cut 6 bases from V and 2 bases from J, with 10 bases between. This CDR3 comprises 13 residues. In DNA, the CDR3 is TGTGCCAGCAGCATGGACAGAAACTATGGCTACACCTTC. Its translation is CASSMDRNYGYTF.